Sequencing of this T cell receptor beta chain was carried out in a study of cytomegalovirus exposure and HLA in healthy donors. About the study: Samples from HLA-typed donors yielded 85 million to 95 million unique TCRs in an early data release.

A note on this clone: Its antigen remains unidentified.

Both 60 Vbeta primers and 13 Jbeta primers went into the PCR. Assay used: immunoSEQ multiplex PCR; TCRdb lists only in-frame clones, some missing. The sample gives 150,000 to 200,000 clones, around four fifths of which show up once; approximately 10% is in the top ten. The V and J ends lost 5 bases and 1 base respectively, with 30 bases between them. Germline CDR1 reads LNHNV; CDR2 reads YYDKDF (reference sequence). The CDR3 spans 21 residues. Study results and limitations: Cytomegalovirus association was assigned to approximately 160 TCR beta chains. Researchers had no immune exposure information except CMV serostatus available. Specific recognition of CMV antigens was confirmed in vitro for three chains (all CMV-associated).

The chain employs TRBV15 and TRBJ2-1; weak D call: TRBD2 (7 bases). The TCR was taken from a man aged 18 to 30 in good health and CMV-seropositive. The sequenced sample was PBMCs. CDR3 sequence reads: CATSDSHTGLVGGLSYNEQFF. CDR3 bases: TGTGCCACCAGCGACTCCCACACTGGACTAGTGGGGGGGCTATCCTACAATGAGCAGTTCTTC.